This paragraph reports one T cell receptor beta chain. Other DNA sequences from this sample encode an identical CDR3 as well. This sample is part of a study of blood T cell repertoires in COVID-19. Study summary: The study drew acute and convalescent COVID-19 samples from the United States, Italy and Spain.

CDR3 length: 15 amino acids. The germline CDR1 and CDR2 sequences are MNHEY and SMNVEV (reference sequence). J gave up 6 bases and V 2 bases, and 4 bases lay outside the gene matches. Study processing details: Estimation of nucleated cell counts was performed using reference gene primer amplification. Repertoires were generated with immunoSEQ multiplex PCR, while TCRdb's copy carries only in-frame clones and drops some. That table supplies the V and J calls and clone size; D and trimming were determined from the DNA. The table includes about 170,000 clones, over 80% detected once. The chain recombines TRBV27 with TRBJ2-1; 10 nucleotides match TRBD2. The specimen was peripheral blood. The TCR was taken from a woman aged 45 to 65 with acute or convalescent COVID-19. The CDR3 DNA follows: TGTGCCAGCAGTTTAACCAGCGGGAGGGCCAATGAGCAGTTCTTC. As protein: CASSLTSGRANEQFF.